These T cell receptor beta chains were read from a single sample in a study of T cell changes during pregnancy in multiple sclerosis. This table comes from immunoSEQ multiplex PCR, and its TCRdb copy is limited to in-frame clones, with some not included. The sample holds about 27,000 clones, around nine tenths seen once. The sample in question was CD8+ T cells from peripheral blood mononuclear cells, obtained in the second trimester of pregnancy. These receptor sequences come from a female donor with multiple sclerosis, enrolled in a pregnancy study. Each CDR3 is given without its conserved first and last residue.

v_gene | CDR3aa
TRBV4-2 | ASSQDRGTEQETQY
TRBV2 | ASSEGQRGGLEQF
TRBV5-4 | ASSLVGGSYNEQF
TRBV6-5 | ASSYPPAGLEF
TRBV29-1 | SAEGGFQGSTGELF
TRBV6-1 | ASSEGTSGSYEQY
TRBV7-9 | ASREQGNTGELF
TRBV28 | ASGTGMNIGNQPQH
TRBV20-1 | SARPEREQF
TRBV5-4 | ASSQQGTGTDTQY
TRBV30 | AWSINSGGAEQY
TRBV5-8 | ASSFISGTQDNYGYT
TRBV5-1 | ASSSTGTSGGGLIYEQY
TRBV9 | ASSVGLAGGRSSDTQY
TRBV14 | ASSQGGDLNQPQH
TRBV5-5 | ASRPGVGNQPQH
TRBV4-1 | ASSHLAGTGTHEQY
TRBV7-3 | ASSLTPRVSSYNEQF
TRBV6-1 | ASSEGQKGVLGANVLT
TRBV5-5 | ASSFVQGAHEQY
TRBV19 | ASSIPGQVNSPLH
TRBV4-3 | ASSQDWGQGAPEQY
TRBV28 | ASSTRLAGIHYEQY
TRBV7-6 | ASSSVVSNQPQH
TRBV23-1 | ASPSPPLAGHQETQY
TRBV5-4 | ASSERGGRTDTQY
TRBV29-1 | SVHGGRGETQY
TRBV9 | ASSVGVRDYLDTQY
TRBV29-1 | SVEGTYGYT
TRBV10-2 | ASSEGGGFMTEAF
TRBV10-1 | ASSGTGIEEKLF
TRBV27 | ASSLLGGDTEAF
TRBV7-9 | ASSGTGGGNNSPLH
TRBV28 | ASSLYTGHTEAF
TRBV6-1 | ASTLTGEHTEAF
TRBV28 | ASSQGQGATEHTEAF
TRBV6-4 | ASSERGGTDTQY
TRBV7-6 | ASSPGTIDEQY
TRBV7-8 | ASSPRLAGGPTDTQY
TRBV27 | ASSLAPQRTGDYGYT
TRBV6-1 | ASSEARGGTDTQY
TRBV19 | ASRTSNYGYT
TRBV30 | DTGGSQPQH
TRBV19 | ASSFNRGVGIEAF
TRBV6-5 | ASSYSIQAQGTEAF
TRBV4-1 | ASSQDLSEGYEQY
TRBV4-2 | ASSQVVVAGSDTQY
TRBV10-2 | ASGVGGGAYEQY
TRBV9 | ASSVVSSSKTQY